This T cell receptor beta chain emerged from a study of OX40 agonist ivuxolimab in advanced cancers. Study-wide results and limits: In the expanded peripheral T cells, antigen specificity was never determined. The 0.1-3.0 mg/kg partial responders had among the lowest clonal expansion.

Germline assignment: CDR1 SGDLS and CDR2 YYNGEE. J lost 6 bases, V lost 4 bases, and 17 bases had no gene match. The CDR3 has 17 amino acids. TCRdb keeps only in-frame clones here, not all; method: immunoSEQ multiplex PCR. The repertoire holds more than 60,000 clones, with more than 65% as singletons. Note on this clone: The antigen is unknown.

This rearrangement joins TRBV9 to TRBJ1-2; 8 bases fit TRBD1. The sample in question was CD4+ or CD8+ T cells sorted from blood, obtained in a trial of the OX40 agonist ivuxolimab. The source is an adult with an advanced solid tumor such as melanoma, head and neck, liver or kidney cancer. This CDR3 is CASSPGLGHRGVNGYTF. CDR3 nucleotides: TGTGCCAGCAGCCCAGGTCTGGGGCACAGGGGGGTAAATGGCTACACCTTC.